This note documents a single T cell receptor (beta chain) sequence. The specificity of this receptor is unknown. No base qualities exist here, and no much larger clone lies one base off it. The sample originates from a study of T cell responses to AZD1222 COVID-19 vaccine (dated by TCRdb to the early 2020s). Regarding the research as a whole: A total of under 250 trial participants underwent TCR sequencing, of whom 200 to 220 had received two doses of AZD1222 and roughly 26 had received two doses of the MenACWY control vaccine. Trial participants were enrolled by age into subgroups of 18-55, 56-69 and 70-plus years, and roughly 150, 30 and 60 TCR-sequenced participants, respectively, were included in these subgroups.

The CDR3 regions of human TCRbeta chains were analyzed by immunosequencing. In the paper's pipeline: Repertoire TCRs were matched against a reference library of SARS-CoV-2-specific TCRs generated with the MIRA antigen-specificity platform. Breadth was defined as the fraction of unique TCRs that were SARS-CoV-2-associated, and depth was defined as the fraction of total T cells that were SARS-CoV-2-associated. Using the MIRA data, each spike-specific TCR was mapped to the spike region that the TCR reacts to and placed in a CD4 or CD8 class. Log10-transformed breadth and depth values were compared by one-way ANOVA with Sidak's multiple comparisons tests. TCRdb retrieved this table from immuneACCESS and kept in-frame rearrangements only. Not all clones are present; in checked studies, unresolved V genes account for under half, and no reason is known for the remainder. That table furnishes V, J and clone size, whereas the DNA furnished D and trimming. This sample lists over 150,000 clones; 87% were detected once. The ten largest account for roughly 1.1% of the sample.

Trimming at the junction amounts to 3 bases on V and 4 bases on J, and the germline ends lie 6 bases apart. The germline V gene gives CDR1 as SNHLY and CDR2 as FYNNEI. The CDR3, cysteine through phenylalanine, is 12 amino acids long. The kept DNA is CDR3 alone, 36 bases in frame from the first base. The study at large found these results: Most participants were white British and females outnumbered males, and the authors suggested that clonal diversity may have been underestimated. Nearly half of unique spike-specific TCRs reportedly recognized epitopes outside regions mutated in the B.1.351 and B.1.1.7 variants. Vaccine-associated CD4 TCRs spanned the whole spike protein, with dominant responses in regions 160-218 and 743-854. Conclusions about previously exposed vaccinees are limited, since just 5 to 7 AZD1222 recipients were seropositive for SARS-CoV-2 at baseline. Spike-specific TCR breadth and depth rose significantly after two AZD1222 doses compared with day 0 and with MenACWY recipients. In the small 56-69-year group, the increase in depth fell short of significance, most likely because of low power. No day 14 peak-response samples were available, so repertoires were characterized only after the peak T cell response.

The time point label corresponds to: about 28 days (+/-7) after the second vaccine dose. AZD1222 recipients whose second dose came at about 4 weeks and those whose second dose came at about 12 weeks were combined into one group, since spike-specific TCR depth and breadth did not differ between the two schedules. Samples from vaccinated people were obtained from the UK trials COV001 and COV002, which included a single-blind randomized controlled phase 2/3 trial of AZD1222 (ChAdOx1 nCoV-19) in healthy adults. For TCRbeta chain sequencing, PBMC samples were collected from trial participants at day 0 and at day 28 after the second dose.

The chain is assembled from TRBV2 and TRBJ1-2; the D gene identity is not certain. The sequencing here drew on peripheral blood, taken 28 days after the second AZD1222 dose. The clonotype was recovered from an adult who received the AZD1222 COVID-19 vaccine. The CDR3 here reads CASSDSSYGYTF. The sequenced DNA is TGTGCCAGCAGTGACTCCTCCTATGGCTACACCTTC.